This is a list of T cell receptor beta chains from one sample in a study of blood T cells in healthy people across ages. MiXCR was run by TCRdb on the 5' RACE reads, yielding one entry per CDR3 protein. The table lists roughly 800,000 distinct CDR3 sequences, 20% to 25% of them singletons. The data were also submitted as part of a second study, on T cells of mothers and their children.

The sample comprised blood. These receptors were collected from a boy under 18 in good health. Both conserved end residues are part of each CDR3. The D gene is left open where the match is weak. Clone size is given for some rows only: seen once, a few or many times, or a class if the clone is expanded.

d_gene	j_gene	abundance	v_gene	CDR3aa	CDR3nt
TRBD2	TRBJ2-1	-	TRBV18	CASSPNVNSGISSYNEQFF	TGTGCCAGCTCACCAAACGTTAATAGCGGGATCAGCTCCTACAATGAGCAGTTCTTC
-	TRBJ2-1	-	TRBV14	CASSQSPVVNEQFF	TGTGCCAGCAGCCAATCGCCAGTAGTCAATGAGCAGTTCTTC
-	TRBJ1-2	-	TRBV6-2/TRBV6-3	CASNPAGTNYGYTF	TGTGCCAGCAACCCTGCGGGAACTAACTATGGCTACACCTTC
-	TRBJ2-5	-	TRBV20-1	CSATGPKETQYF	TGCAGTGCTACGGGACCTAAAGAGACCCAGTACTTC
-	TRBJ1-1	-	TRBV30	CAWGAHTEAFF	TGTGCCTGGGGTGCGCACACTGAAGCTTTCTTT
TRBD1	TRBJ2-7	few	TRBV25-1	CASSEFPSGTGGKHEQYF	TGTGCCAGCAGTGAATTCCCCTCCGGGACAGGGGGCAAACACGAGCAGTACTTC
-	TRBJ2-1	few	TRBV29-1	CSAPTVAGSNEQFF	TGCAGCGCTCCCACGGTGGCAGGTTCGAATGAGCAGTTCTTC
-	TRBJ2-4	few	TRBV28	CASSLVAAKNIQYF	TGTGCCAGCAGTTTAGTTGCGGCCAAAAACATTCAGTACTTC
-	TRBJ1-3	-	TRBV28	CASANPRGLGNTIYF	TGTGCCAGCGCCAACCCCCGGGGGCTGGGAAACACCATATATTTT
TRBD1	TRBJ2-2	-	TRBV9	CASGTGGWDTGELFF	TGTGCCAGCGGGACAGGGGGCTGGGACACCGGGGAGCTGTTTTTT
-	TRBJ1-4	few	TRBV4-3	CASSQVHPTNEKLFF	TGCGCCAGCAGCCAAGTCCATCCAACTAATGAAAAACTGTTTTTT
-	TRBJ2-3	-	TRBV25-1	CASSHGAGPSTQYF	TGTGCCAGCAGCCACGGGGCAGGCCCCAGTACGCAGTATTTT
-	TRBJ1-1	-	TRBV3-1	CASSPGGGGNTEAFF	TGTGCCAGCAGCCCCGGGGGGGGTGGGAACACTGAAGCTTTCTTT
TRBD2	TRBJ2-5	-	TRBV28	CASSFTPWRGTEQETQYF	TGTGCCAGCAGTTTCACTCCCTGGCGGGGGACTGAACAAGAGACCCAGTACTTC
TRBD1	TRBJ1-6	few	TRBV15	CATSRDRGLPNSPLHF	TGTGCCACCAGCAGGGACAGGGGCCTGCCGAATTCACCCCTCCACTTT
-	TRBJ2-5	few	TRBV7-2	CATVGTGETQYF	TGTGCCACCGTCGGTACGGGGGAGACCCAGTACTTC
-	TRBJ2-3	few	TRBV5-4	CASSLTSSGTDTQYF	TGTGCCAGCAGCTTGACTAGCTCGGGCACAGATACGCAGTATTTT
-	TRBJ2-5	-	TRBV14	CASSQPRGYQETQYF	TGTGCCAGCAGCCAACCCCGGGGGTACCAAGAGACCCAGTACTTC
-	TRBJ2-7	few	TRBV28	CASSLSRDNYEQYF	TGTGCCAGCAGTCTATCCCGGGACAACTACGAGCAGTACTTC
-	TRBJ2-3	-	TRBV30	CAWSVLQSTDTQYF	TGTGCCTGGAGTGTACTACAGTCCACAGATACGCAGTATTTT
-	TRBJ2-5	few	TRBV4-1	CASRISGALQETQYF	TGCGCCAGCAGAATTAGCGGAGCCCTACAAGAGACCCAGTACTTC
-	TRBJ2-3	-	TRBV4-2	CASSQTNPGYSTDTQYF	TGTGCCAGCAGCCAAACAAACCCAGGGTATTCCACAGATACGCAGTATTTT
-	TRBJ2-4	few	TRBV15	CATSSQGSNIQYF	TGTGCCACCAGCAGTCAGGGCTCGAACATTCAGTACTTC
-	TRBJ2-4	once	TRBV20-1	CSVSDRGFAKNIQYF	TGCAGTGTCTCGGACAGAGGCTTCGCCAAAAACATTCAGTACTTC
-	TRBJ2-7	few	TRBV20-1	CSARYPGGSEQYF	TGCAGTGCTAGATATCCGGGCGGGTCCGAGCAGTACTTC
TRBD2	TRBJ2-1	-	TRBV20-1	CSLKVGGGDNEQFF	TGCAGTCTCAAGGTGGGCGGGGGGGACAATGAGCAGTTCTTC
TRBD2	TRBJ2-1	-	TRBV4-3	CASSQGTSPDLRGEQFF	TGCGCCAGCAGCCAAGGGACTAGCCCGGATCTACGTGGTGAGCAGTTCTTC
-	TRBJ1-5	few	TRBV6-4	CASSGPDRYSNQPQHF	TGTGCCAGCAGTGGACCTGACAGGTATAGCAATCAGCCCCAGCATTTT
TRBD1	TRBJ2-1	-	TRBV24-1	CATSRTGVSYNEQFF	TGTGCCACCAGTCGGACAGGGGTTTCCTACAATGAGCAGTTCTTC
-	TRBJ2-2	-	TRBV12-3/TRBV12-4	CASRARGNTGELFF	TGTGCCAGCAGGGCCAGGGGTAACACCGGGGAGCTGTTTTTT
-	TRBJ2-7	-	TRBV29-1	CSVEIPPYEQYF	TGCAGCGTTGAAATTCCTCCCTACGAGCAGTACTTC
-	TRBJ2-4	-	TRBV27	CASSLGHENIQYF	TGTGCCAGCAGTTTAGGCCACGAAAACATTCAGTACTTC
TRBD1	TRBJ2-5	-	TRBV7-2	CASSKGTGGQTQYF	TGTGCCAGCAGCAAAGGGACAGGGGGACAGACCCAGTACTTC
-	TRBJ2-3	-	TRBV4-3	CASSRDRNTDTQYF	TGCGCCAGCAGCCGAGACAGGAACACAGATACGCAGTATTTT
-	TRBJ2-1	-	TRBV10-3	CAISESNGGEQFF	TGTGCCATCAGTGAGTCTAATGGGGGCGAGCAGTTCTTC
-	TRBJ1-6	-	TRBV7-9	CASSRFGVNSPLHF	TGTGCCAGCAGCCGGTTCGGAGTCAATTCACCCCTCCACTTT
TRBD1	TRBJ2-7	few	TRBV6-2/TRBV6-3	CASSTGTGANYEQYF	TGTGCCAGCAGCACCGGGACAGGGGCTAATTACGAGCAGTACTTC
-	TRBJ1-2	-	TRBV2	CASRLTASNYGYTF	TGTGCCAGCAGATTGACGGCCTCTAACTATGGCTACACCTTC
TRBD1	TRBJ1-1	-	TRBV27	CASRMTGVNTEAFF	TGTGCCAGCAGGATGACAGGGGTAAACACTGAAGCTTTCTTT
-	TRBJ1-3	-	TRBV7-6	CASSSRLKGNTIYF	TGTGCCAGCAGTTCAAGATTAAAAGGAAACACCATATATTTT